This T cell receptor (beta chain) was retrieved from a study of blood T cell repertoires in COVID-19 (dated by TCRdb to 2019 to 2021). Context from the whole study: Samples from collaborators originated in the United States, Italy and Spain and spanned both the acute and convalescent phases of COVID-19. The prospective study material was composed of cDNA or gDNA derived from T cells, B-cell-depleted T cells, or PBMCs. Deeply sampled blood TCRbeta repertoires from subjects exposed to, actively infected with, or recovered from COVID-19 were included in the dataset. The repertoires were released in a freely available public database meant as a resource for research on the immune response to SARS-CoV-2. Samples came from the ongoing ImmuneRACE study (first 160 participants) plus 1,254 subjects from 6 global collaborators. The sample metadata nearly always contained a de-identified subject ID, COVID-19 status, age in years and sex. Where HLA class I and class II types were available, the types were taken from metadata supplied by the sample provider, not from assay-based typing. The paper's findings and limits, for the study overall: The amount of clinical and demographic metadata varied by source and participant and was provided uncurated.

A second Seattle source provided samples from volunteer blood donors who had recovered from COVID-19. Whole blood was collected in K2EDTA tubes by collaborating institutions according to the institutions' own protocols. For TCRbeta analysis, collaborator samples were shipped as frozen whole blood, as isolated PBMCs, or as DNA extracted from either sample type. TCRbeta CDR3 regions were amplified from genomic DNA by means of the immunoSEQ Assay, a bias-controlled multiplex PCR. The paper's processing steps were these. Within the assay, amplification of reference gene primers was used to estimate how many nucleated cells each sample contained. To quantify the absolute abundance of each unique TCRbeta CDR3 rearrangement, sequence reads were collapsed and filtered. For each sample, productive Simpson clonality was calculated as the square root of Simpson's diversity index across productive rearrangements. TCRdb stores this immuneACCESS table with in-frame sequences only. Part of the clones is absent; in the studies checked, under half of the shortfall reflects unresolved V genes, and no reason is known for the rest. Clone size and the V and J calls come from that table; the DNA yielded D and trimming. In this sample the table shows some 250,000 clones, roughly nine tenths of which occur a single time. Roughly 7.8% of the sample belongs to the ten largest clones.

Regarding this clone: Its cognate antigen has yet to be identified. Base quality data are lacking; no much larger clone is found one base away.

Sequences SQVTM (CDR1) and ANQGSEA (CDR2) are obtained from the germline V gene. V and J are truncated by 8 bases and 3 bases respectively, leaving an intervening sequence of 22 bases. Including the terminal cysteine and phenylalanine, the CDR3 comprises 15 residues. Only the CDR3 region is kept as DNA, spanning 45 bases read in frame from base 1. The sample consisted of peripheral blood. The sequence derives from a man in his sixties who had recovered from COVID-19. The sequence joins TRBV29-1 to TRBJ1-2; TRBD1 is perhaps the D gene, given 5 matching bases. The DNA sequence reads TGCAGCTGTGGACCCCTGGGGGGTGTCGACTATGGCTACACCTTC. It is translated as CSCGPLGGVDYGYTF.